The 4 T cell receptor beta chains reported below all come from one sample, sequenced in a study of CD8 T cells in Susac syndrome. RNA in amounts of about 0.5 to 1 ug was reverse transcribed with random hexamers. TCRdb ran MiXCR on the immunoSEQ multiplex PCR reads and lists one entry per CDR3 protein. The repertoire holds some 260,000 distinct CDR3 sequences, with approximately 84% as singletons. The specimen was CD8+ T cells from PBMCs. These receptors originate from a human donor with multiple sclerosis.

The genes are TRBV6-1 and TRBJ1-4; the D is unclear. Trimming shortened V by 6 bases and J by 3 bases, and 26 bases separated the two germline ends. Germline V gene data show CDR1 as MNHNS and CDR2 as SASEGT. The CDR3 extends over 19 amino acids. The CDR3 loop reads CASSRRERSASESNEKLFF. CDR3 sequence (DNA): TGTGCCAGCAGCCGGCGAGAGAGGTCAGCTTCGGAGTCTAATGAAAAACTGTTTTTT.

V gene TRBV27 combines with J gene TRBJ2-3; D is uncertain. Trimming stripped 2 bases from V and 1 base from J, with 7 bases between. This CDR3 is 14 amino acids long. Germline V CDR1 and CDR2: MNHEY, SMNVEV (reference sequence). CDR3 coding DNA: TGTGCCAGCAGTTTAGTCCAGGGCACAGATACGCAGTATTTT. This translates into CASSLVQGTDTQYF.

The chain has TRBV27 and TRBJ2-7; D remains ambiguous. Per germline, CDR1 MNHEY and CDR2 SMNVEV (reference sequence). There are 14 residues in the CDR3. The V and J ends lost 2 bases and 2 bases respectively, with 10 bases between them. The CDR3 spells CASSLRDPPYEQYF. In DNA, the CDR3 is TGTGCCAGCAGTTTAAGGGATCCCCCCTACGAGCAGTACTTC.

Only a few counts were recorded for this clonotype. The chain recombines TRBV7-8 with TRBJ2-5; the match to TRBD2 covers 7 bases. Trimming took 4 bases from V and 3 from J; bases not matched to a gene: 14. This CDR3 is built from 17 residues. Germline CDR1 SGHVS, CDR2 FQNEAQ. The CDR3 region is CASSSGLVGARKETQYF. The DNA of the CDR3 is TGTGCCAGCAGCTCCGGACTAGTAGGGGCCAGAAAAGAGACCCAGTACTTC.